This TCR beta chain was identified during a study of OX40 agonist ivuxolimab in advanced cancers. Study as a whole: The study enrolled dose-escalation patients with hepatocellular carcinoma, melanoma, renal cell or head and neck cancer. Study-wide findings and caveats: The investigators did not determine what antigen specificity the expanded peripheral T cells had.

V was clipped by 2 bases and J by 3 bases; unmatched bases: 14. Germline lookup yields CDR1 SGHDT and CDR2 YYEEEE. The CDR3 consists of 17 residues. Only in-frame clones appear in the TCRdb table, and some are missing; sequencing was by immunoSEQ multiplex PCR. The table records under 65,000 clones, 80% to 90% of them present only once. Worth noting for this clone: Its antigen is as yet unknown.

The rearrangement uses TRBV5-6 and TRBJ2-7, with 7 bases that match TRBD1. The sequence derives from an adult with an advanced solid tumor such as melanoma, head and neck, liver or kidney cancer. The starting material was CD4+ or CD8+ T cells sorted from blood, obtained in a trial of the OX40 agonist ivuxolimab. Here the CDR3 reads CASSLAGGASKFYEQYF. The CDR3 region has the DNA TGTGCCAGCAGCTTAGCAGGGGGAGCGTCTAAATTCTACGAGCAGTACTTC.